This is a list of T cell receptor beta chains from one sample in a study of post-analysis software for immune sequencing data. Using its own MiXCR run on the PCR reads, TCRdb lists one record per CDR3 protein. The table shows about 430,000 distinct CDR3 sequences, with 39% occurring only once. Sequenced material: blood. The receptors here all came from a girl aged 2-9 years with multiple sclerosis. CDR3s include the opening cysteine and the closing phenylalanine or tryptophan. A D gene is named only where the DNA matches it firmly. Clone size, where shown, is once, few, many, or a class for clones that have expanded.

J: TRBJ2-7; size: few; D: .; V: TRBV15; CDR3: CATSRDRQIYEQYF; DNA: TGTGCCACCAGCAGAGATCGTCAGATCTACGAGCAGTACTTC
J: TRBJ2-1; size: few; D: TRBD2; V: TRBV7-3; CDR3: CASSSGGGRGVGEQFF; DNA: TGTGCCAGCAGCTCGGGCGGCGGGAGGGGTGTGGGAGAGCAGTTCTTC
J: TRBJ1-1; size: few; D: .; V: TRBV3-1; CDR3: CASSPHVGLNTEAFF; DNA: TGTGCCAGCAGCCCCCACGTAGGGCTTAACACTGAAGCTTTCTTT
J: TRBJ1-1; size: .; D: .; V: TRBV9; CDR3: CASSVGAGGMSTEAFF; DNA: TGTGCCAGCAGCGTAGGAGCCGGGGGAATGAGCACTGAAGCTTTCTTT
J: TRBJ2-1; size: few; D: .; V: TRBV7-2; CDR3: CASSPALEQFF; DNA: TGTGCCAGCAGCCCCGCCCTGGAGCAGTTCTTC
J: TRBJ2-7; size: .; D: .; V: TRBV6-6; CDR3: CASSTSGQFLTYEQYF; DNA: TGTGCCAGCAGTACCTCCGGACAGTTCTTGACCTACGAGCAGTACTTC
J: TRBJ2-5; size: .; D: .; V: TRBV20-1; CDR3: CSASHRPQETQYF; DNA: TGCAGTGCTAGTCATAGACCCCAGGAGACCCAGTACTTC
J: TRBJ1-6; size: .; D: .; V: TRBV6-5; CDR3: CASSRSGTGNSPLHF; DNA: TGTGCCAGCAGTAGGTCCGGGACCGGCAATTCACCCCTCCACTTT
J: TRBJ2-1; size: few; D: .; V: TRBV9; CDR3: CASSLGPQDNEQFF; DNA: TGTGCCAGCAGCTTGGGGCCTCAGGACAATGAGCAGTTCTTC
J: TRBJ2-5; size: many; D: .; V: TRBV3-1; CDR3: CASSHQETQYF; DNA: TGTGCCAGCAGCCATCAAGAGACCCAGTACTTC
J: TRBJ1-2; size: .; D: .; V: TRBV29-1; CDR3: CSTLHRGGYTF; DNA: TGCAGCACCCTCCATCGAGGAGGCTACACCTTC
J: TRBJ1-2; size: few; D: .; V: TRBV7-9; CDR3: CASSLLAGAYGYTF; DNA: TGTGCCAGCAGCTTATTAGCAGGTGCCTATGGCTACACCTTC
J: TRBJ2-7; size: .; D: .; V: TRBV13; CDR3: CASNIRGRAYEQYF; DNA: TGTGCCAGCAACATCCGAGGACGGGCCTACGAGCAGTACTTC
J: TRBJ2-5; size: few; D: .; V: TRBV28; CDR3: CASSPDRLEETQYF; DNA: TGTGCCAGCAGTCCCGACAGGTTGGAAGAGACCCAGTACTTC
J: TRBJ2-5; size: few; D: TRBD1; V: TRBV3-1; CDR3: CASSHITGTGGWWTQYF; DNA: TGTGCCAGCAGCCATATCACCGGGACAGGGGGTTGGTGGACCCAGTACTTC
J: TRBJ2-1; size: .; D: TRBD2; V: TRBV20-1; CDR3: CSARRVRRGSEQFF; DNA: TGCAGTGCTAGGAGGGTACGGCGGGGGAGTGAGCAGTTCTTC
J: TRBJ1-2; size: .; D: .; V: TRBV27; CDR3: CASSLSVEGLLNYDYTF; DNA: TGTGCCAGCAGTTTATCGGTGGAGGGGCTACTAAACTATGACTACACCTTC
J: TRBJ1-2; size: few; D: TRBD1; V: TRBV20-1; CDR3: CSARDRGNGYTF; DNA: TGCAGTGCTCGCGACAGGGGTAATGGCTACACCTTC
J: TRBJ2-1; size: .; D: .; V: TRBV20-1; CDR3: CSAPSPRRPKEEQFF; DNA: TGCAGTGCTCCCTCCCCTAGGCGGCCAAAGGAGGAGCAGTTCTTC
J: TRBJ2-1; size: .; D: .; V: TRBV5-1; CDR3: CASSVGANEQFF; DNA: TGCGCCAGCAGCGTAGGCGCGAATGAGCAGTTCTTC
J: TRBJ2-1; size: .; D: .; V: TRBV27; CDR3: CASSSPLTRNYNEQFF; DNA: TGTGCCAGCAGTTCGCCCCTGACTAGAAACTACAATGAGCAGTTCTTC
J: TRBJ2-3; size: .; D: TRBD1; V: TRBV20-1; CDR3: CSAREETGGRTDTQYF; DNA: TGCAGTGCTAGGGAGGAGACAGGGGGGCGGACAGATACGCAGTATTTT
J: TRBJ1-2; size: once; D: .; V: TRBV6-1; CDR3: CASSEQPGSGYTF; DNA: TGTGCCAGCAGTGAACAGCCTGGGTCTGGCTACACCTTC
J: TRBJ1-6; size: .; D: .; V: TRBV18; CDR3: CASSPTYGTGNSPLHF; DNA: TGTGCCAGCTCACCTACGTATGGCACAGGTAATTCACCCCTCCACTTT
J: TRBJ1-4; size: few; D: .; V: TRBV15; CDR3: CATSRGGPEGEKLFF; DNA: TGTGCCACCAGCAGAGGCGGGCCGGAGGGTGAAAAACTGTTTTTT
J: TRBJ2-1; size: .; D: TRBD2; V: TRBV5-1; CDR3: CASSLQPSGSYEQFF; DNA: TGCGCCAGCAGCTTGCAGCCTAGCGGGAGTTATGAGCAGTTCTTC
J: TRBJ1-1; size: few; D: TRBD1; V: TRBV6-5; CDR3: CASSYRQGEAFF; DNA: TGTGCCAGCAGTTACCGACAGGGAGAGGCTTTCTTT
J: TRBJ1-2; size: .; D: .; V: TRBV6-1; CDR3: CASSEDYGYTF; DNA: TGTGCCAGCAGTGAAGACTATGGCTACACCTTC
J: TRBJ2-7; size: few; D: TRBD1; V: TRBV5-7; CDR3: CASSLDRGQTYEQYF; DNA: TGTGCCAGCAGCTTGGACAGGGGGCAGACCTACGAGCAGTACTTC
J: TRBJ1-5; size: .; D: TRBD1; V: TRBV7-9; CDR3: CASSTGTGRGNQPQHF; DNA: TGTGCCAGCAGCACAGGGACAGGGAGGGGCAATCAGCCCCAGCATTTT
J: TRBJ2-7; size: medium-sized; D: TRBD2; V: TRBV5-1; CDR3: CASSLTVSGGYYEQYF; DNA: TGCGCCAGCAGCTTGACCGTCAGCGGGGGATACTACGAGCAGTACTTC